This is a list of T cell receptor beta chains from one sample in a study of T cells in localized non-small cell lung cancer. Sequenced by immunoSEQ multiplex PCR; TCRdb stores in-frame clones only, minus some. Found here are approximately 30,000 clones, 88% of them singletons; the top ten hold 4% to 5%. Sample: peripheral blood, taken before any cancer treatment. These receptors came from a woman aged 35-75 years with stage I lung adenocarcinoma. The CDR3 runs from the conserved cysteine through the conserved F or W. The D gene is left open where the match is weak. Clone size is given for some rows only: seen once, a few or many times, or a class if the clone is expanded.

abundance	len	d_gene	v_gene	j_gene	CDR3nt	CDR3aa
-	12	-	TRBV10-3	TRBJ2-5	TGTGCCATCAGGAGGGACCAAGAGACCCAGTACTTC	CAIRRDQETQYF
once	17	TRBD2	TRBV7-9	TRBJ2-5	TGTGCCAGCAGCAGAGCAATAGCGGGGACAAGCCAAGAGACCCAGTACTTC	CASSRAIAGTSQETQYF
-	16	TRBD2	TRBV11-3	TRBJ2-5	TGTGCCAGCAGCAAAGGCGTCGGGGGGGCGGAAGAGACCCAGTACTTC	CASSKGVGGAEETQYF
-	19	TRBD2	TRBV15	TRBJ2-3	TGTGCCACCAGCAGTCTCCCGGGACTAGCGGGGGGGCCCACAGATACGCAGTATTTT	CATSSLPGLAGGPTDTQYF
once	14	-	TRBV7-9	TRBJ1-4	TGTGCCAGCACCCAGCAGGCGCCCCATGAAAAACTGTTTTTT	CASTQQAPHEKLFF
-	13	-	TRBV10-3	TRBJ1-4	TGTGCCATCAGTGAGAATATTAATGAAAAACTGTTTTTT	CAISENINEKLFF
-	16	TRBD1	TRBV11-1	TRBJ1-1	TGTGCCAGCAGCTTCCCTCGGACAGGGAGAAACACTGAAGCTTTCTTT	CASSFPRTGRNTEAFF
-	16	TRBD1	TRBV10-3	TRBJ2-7	TGTGCCATCAGTGGGTTCCGGGACAGGACAACCTACGAGCAGTACTTC	CAISGFRDRTTYEQYF
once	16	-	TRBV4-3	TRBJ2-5	TGCGCCAGCAGCCAAGTTTGGGACGTGGGCCAAGAGACCCAGTACTTC	CASSQVWDVGQETQYF
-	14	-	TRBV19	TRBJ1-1	TGTGCCAGTATCTCCGAGGGTATGAACACTGAAGCTTTCTTT	CASISEGMNTEAFF
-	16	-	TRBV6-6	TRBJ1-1	TGTGCCAGCAGTTATACTATGGGGGGAGTGAACACTGAAGCTTTCTTT	CASSYTMGGVNTEAFF
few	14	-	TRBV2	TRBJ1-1	TGTGCCAGCAGTCGGGACACAGTGAACACTGAAGCTTTCTTT	CASSRDTVNTEAFF
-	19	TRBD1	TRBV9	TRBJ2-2	TGTGCCAGCAGCGCACCCGGGACAGGGGTCTCAGGGGACACCGGGGAGCTGTTTTTT	CASSAPGTGVSGDTGELFF
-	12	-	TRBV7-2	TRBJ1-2	TGTGCCAGCAGCAACAGGGTTCATGGCTACACCTTC	CASSNRVHGYTF
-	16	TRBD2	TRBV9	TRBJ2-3	TGTGCCAGCAGCGTAAGCGGCGGGGGACTCACAGATACGCAGTATTTT	CASSVSGGGLTDTQYF
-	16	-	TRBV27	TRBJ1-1	TGTGCCAGCAGTTTATTCATAGGGGCTGGGGACACTGAAGCTTTCTTT	CASSLFIGAGDTEAFF
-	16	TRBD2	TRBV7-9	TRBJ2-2	TGTGCCAGCAGCTCTTCTAGCGGGGGTGGAACCGGGGAGCTGTTTTTT	CASSSSSGGGTGELFF
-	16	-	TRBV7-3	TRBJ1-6	TGTGCCAGCAGCCCTGGCCCCAGCTCCTATAATTCACCCCTCCACTTT	CASSPGPSSYNSPLHF
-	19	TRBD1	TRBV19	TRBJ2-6	TGTGCCAGTAGTATAGCAAGGGACAGCTTCTACTCTGGGGCCAACGTCCTGACTTTC	CASSIARDSFYSGANVLTF
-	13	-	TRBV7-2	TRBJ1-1	TGTGCCAGCAGCTACCGGGACACCGGTGAAGCTTTCTTT	CASSYRDTGEAFF
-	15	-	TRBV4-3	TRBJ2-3	TGCGCCAGCAGCCTTACAGGGTCTGGGCGAGATACGCAGTATTTT	CASSLTGSGRDTQYF
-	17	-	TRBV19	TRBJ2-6	TGTGCCAGTAGTCCCCATTTTACAGAGTCTGGGGCCAACGTCCTGACTTTC	CASSPHFTESGANVLTF
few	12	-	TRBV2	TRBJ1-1	TGTGCCAGCAGCGAGAAGAACACTGAAGCTTTCTTT	CASSEKNTEAFF
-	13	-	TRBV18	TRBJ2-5	TGTGCCAGCTCACCCGGAACTCAAGAGACCCAGTACTTC	CASSPGTQETQYF
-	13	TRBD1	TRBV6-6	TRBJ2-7	TGTGCCAGCAGTTCCGGACAGGGCTACGAGCAGTACTTC	CASSSGQGYEQYF
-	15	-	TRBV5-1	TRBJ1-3	TGCGCCAGCAGCTATACACAGGGATCTGGAAACACCATATATTTT	CASSYTQGSGNTIYF
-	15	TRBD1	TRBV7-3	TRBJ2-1	TGTGCCAGCAGCCCAGGACAGGGTCGTTACAATGAGCAGTTCTTC	CASSPGQGRYNEQFF
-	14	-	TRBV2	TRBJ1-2	TGTGCCAGCAGTGAGTCTGCTTTTAACTATGGCTACACCTTC	CASSESAFNYGYTF
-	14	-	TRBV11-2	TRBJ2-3	TGTGCCAGCAGCCGGCGATTGGGGGCTGATACGCAGTATTTT	CASSRRLGADTQYF
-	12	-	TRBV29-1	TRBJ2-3	TGCAGCGCTTTAACAAGCACAGATACGCAGTATTTT	CSALTSTDTQYF
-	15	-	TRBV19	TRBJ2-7	TGTGCCAGTAGTAATTTAGGGGACGAAGGCTACGAGCAGTACTTC	CASSNLGDEGYEQYF
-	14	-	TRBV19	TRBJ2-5	TGTGCCAGTAGTATTGATACAGGGAGAGAGACCCAGTACTTC	CASSIDTGRETQYF
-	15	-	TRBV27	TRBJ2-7	TGTGCCAGCAGTTTAACGGCCTATGGGGCTTCCGAGCAGTACTTC	CASSLTAYGASEQYF
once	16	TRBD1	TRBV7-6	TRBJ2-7	TGTGCCAGCAGCGAAAACAGGGGGATAAGCAAGAACGAGCAGTACTTC	CASSENRGISKNEQYF
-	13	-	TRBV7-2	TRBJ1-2	TGTGCCAGCAGCTTCGGGGCCTTCCAAGGCTACACCTTC	CASSFGAFQGYTF